Below are 18 T cell receptor beta chains sequenced from a single sample in a study of blood T cell repertoires in COVID-19. Profiling relied on immunoSEQ multiplex PCR, and the TCRdb table lists in-frame clones only, not all of them. The sample carries about 300,000 clones, 75% to 90% recorded once. Sequencing input: PBMCs or T cells enriched from blood (not recorded which). These receptors all come from a man aged 55 to 70 who had recovered from COVID-19.

The V call is TRBV5-4, the J call TRBJ1-2; TRBD1 agrees at 9 bases. CDR3 size: 15 residues. V lost 0 bases, J lost 3 bases, and 3 bases stayed unmatched. Germline CDR1 SGHNT, CDR2 YYREEE (reference sequence). The DNA of the CDR3 is TGTGCCAGCAGCTTGGCCAGACAGGGGGACTATGGCTACACCTTC. Translation gives CASSLARQGDYGYTF.

The chain employs TRBV5-4 and TRBJ2-7; 11 bases map to TRBD2. V trimming: 5 bases; J trimming: 4 bases; junction bases outside the gene matches: 17. Germline CDR1 is SGHNT and CDR2 is YYREEE (reference sequence). The CDR3 is 18 amino acids. CDR3 sequence: CASRRELTSGAVTYEQYF. The CDR3 DNA reads as TGTGCCAGCAGACGCGAACTGACTAGCGGGGCTGTTACTTACGAGCAGTACTTC.

J is TRBJ1-6 and V is TRBV2; 7 bases agree with TRBD1. V gave up 6 bases and J gave up 5 bases; unmatched junction bases: 7. CDR3 length: 15 residues. CDR1 and CDR2 (germline): SNHLY, FYNNEI. CDR3 bases: TGTGCCAGCAGGGCGGGGACAGACAATAATTCACCCCTCCACTTT. Translation gives CASRAGTDNNSPLHF.

The chain employs TRBV28 and TRBJ1-5; no firm D call. Germline V CDR1 and CDR2: MDHEN, SYDVKM. The CDR3 covers 14 residues. V was shortened by 6 bases and J by 4 bases, with 13 bases between the two germline ends. As DNA, the CDR3 is TGTGCCAGCAGAATACCGGGTCGTAATCAGCCCCAGCATTTT. Protein: CASRIPGRNQPQHF.

This chain uses TRBV7-2 with TRBJ1-1, with a weak D call TRBD1 (6 bases). The CDR3 is 14 residues long. Germline lookup yields CDR1 SGHTA and CDR2 FQGNSA. V lost 5 bases to trimming and J lost 3 bases, with 13 bases between them. In nucleotides, the CDR3 is TGTGCCAGCAGCCAGGGGCAGTTATACACTGAAGCTTTCTTT. Translated: CASSQGQLYTEAFF.

This sequence joins TRBV4-3 and TRBJ2-1; 9 nucleotides match TRBD2. V lost 0 bases and J lost 13; bases outside the gene matches: 13. Germline V gene sequence: CDR1 LGHNA, CDR2 YSLEER. CDR3 length: 16 residues. CDR3 sequence reads: CASSQDRREGRPLQFF. CDR3 coding DNA: TGCGCCAGCAGCCAAGATAGGCGGGAGGGCCGTCCCCTACAGTTCTTC.

This rearrangement joins TRBV25-1 to TRBJ2-7, with TRBD2 identical over 7 bases. The CDR3 is 13 amino acids. Per germline, CDR1 MGHDK and CDR2 SYGVNS. The trim removed 6 bases at V and 7 bases at J, leaving 9 bases unmatched. This CDR3 is CASRQGLVREQYF. Written as DNA, the CDR3 is TGTGCCAGCAGACAAGGACTAGTCAGGGAGCAGTACTTC.

V usage is TRBV28 and J usage is TRBJ2-7; D perhaps matches TRBD2 (5 bases). The CDR3 is 16 amino acids. Per the germline V gene, CDR1 is MDHEN and CDR2 is SYDVKM. V lost 7 bases and J 4 bases, leaving 23 bases between the germline ends. This CDR3 is CASTSLLGLSSYEQYF. CDR3 coding DNA: TGTGCCAGCACAAGTTTGCTCGGACTCTCCTCTTACGAGCAGTACTTC.

This clone showed up just a few times. This chain links TRBV7-6 with TRBJ1-6; possible D gene TRBD1, 6 bases. Germline CDR1 is SGHVS and CDR2 is FNYEAQ. The CDR3 runs to 15 residues. Trimming removed 3 bases from V and 6 bases from J, with 12 bases in between. DNA of the CDR3: TGTGCCAGCAGCTTGGGGGGGGCACGTAATTCACCCCTCCACTTT. Protein: CASSLGGARNSPLHF. The full variable domain, rest sourced from reference TRBV7-6 and TRBJ1-6, is GAGVSQSPRYKVTKRGQDVALRCDPISGHVSLYWYRQALGQGPEFLTYFNYEAQQDKSGLPNDRFSAERPEGSISTLTIQRTEQRDSAMYRCASSLGGARNSPLHFGNGTRLTVT.

The gene calls are TRBV5-1 and TRBJ1-2; TRBD1 matches at 7 bases. The CDR3 sequence is 15 residues long. Trimming took 0 bases from V and 2 from J; bases not matched to a gene: 4. Looked up from germline, CDR1 is SGHRS and CDR2 is YFSETQ. Here the CDR3 DNA reads TGCGCCAGCAGCTTGGGGACAGGTGAGAACTATGGCTACACCTTC. Its translation is CASSLGTGENYGYTF.

This chain uses TRBV10-1 with TRBJ2-2, with no clear D. V was pared by 5 bases and J by 0 bases, with 13 bases between. In germline, CDR1 is WNHNN, CDR2 SYGVQD (reference sequence). The CDR3 loop spans 16 amino acids. The CDR3 bases are TGCGCCAGCAGTTACTTAAGTCCCGCGAACACCGGGGAGCTGTTTTTT. Its protein is CASSYLSPANTGELFF.

V is TRBV6-5 and J is TRBJ2-5; D remains ambiguous. V was pared by 2 bases and J by 5 bases, with 12 bases between. CDR3 length: 14 amino acids. The germline V gene has CDR1 MNHEY and CDR2 SVGAGI. The CDR3 here is CASSYRQVTETQYF. As DNA, the CDR3 is TGTGCCAGCAGTTACCGGCAGGTAACCGAGACCCAGTACTTC.

This clone came up once. This rearrangement joins TRBV2 to TRBJ2-5; 8 nucleotides match TRBD2. This CDR3 region has 17 residues. V lost 5 bases, J lost 1 base, and 12 bases stayed unmatched. Germline V gives CDR1 SNHLY, CDR2 FYNNEI. Written as DNA, the CDR3 is TGTGCCAGCAGTATAGATTATAGCGGGACCCCCCAAGAGACCCAGTACTTC. Its protein is CASSIDYSGTPQETQYF.

The genes are TRBV9 and TRBJ2-7; perhaps TRBD2 as D (6 bases). The CDR3 runs to 15 residues. The V end was cut by 0 bases, the J end by 1 base, with 11 bases between. Germline CDR1 and CDR2: SGDLS and YYNGEE. CDR3 in amino acids: CASSVGTGESYEQYF. The CDR3 DNA follows: TGTGCCAGCAGCGTAGGGACGGGAGAGTCCTACGAGCAGTACTTC.

With regard to this clone: Since a much larger clone is just one base distant, this may be a read error. This sample also contains other DNA sequences that code for the same CDR3. This sequence joins TRBV14 and TRBJ1-6; D remains ambiguous. The CDR3 is made up of 14 amino acids. Trimming took off 0 bases at V and 7 bases at J, with 7 bases between the two ends. The germline gives CDR1 SGHDN, CDR2 FVKESK. CDR3 nucleotides: TGTGCCAGCAGCCAAGAATACGGGAATTCACCCCTCCACTTT. Translation: CASSQEYGNSPLHF.

This rearrangement joins TRBV2 to TRBJ1-4; 10 bases agree with TRBD1. CDR3 length: 15 residues. Germline CDR1 is SNHLY and CDR2 is FYNNEI. Trimming took 7 bases from V and 6 from J; bases not matched to a gene: 8. CDR3 residues: CASTSGGQGYEKLFF. The CDR3 DNA sequence: TGTGCCAGCACCTCAGGGGGACAGGGGTATGAAAAACTGTTTTTT.

The CDR3 DNA is TGTGCCAGCAGCGTTAATAACAGGGAAATAGCCGGGGAGCTGTTTTTT. It encodes CASSVNNREIAGELFF. The V gene is TRBV7-8, the J gene TRBJ2-2; D is perhaps TRBD1 (6 bases). The V gene's germline CDR1 is SGHVS and CDR2 FQNEAQ. The CDR3 sequence is 16 residues long. V lost 5 bases to trimming and J lost 6 bases, with 19 bases between them.

Only one count was recorded for this clone. The chain couples TRBV6-5 to TRBJ1-2; no firm D call. The V end lost 2 bases, the J end lost 1 base, and 14 bases lay between the germline ends. The germline CDR1 and CDR2 sequences are MNHEY and SVGAGI. This CDR3 has 16 residues. In DNA form, the CDR3 reads TGTGCCAGCAGTTACGACATTGGGCCCCGTAACTATGGCTACACCTTC. Protein sequence: CASSYDIGPRNYGYTF.